Listed here are 10 T cell receptor beta chains from one sample, sequenced in a study of blood T cell repertoires in COVID-19. TCRdb's copy holds only in-frame clones and misses some; the assay was immunoSEQ multiplex PCR. The sample has around 47,000 clones; approximately 83% are singletons. Sequencing was performed on peripheral blood. These receptors originate from a man aged 70-80 years with active COVID-19.

The gene calls are TRBV3-1 (or the pseudogene TRBV3-2) and TRBJ1-5, with D unclear. Germline CDR1 is LGHDT and CDR2 is YNNKEL (reference sequence). Deletions cut 4 bases from V and 5 bases from J, with 9 bases between. The CDR3 covers 13 residues. CDR3 nucleotides: TGTGCCAGCAGCCGCGGCGGGTATCAGCCCCAGCATTTT. It is translated as CASSRGGYQPQHF.

The CDR3 is CASSTRAQGYQNIQYF. CDR3 DNA: TGTGCCAGTAGTACCAGGGCCCAGGGTTACCAAAACATTCAGTACTTC. The chain links TRBV19 to TRBJ2-4, with TRBD1 as a possible D gene (5 bases). Germline V gives CDR1 LNHDA, CDR2 SQIVND (reference sequence). The V end was cut by 4 bases, the J end by 5 bases, with 18 bases between. CDR3 length: 16 amino acids.

Notes on this clone: The same CDR3 arises from other DNA sequences in this sample as well. The CDR3, as DNA: TGTGCCAGCAGCCCCTCGCAGAAGAACACTGAAGCTTTCTTT. This translates into CASSPSQKNTEAFF. The rearrangement links TRBV3-1 (or the pseudogene TRBV3-2) to TRBJ1-1, with D unclear. Looked up from germline, CDR1 is LGHDT and CDR2 is YNNKEL (reference sequence). The V end was cut by 4 bases, the J end by 1 base, with 10 bases between. The CDR3 contains 14 residues.

This chain connects TRBV5-4 to TRBJ2-6, with 10 bases aligning to TRBD1. The germline V gene has CDR1 SGHNT and CDR2 YYREEE (reference sequence). The V segment lost 4 bases and the J segment 0 bases; nucleotides outside the gene matches: 13. The length of the CDR3 is 20 residues. The CDR3 DNA sequence: TGTGCCAGCAGCGTGCGTAATGGGGACAGGGGACTCTCTGGGGCCAACGTCCTGACTTTC. It yields the protein CASSVRNGDRGLSGANVLTF.

This clone occurred once. The rearrangement joins TRBV3-1 (or the pseudogene TRBV3-2) to TRBJ2-7, with D perhaps TRBD1 (7 bases). CDR1 is LGHDT and CDR2 is YNNKEL in the germline V gene (reference sequence). This CDR3 contains 13 residues. Trimming stripped 4 bases from V and 6 bases from J, with 13 bases between. The CDR3 DNA reads TGTGCCAGCAGCCCCCGACAGGGAGGCGAGCAGTACTTC. This translates into CASSPRQGGEQYF.

The rearrangement uses TRBV30 and TRBJ2-7; 7 bases are shared with TRBD1. V gave up 3 bases and J gave up 1 base; unmatched junction bases: 6. CDR1 and CDR2 from the germline V gene are GTSNPN and SVGIG (reference sequence). The CDR3 is 14 amino acids. The CDR3 DNA reads as TGTGCCTGGAGCAGGGACAGCCAATCCTACGAGCAGTACTTC. It is translated as CAWSRDSQSYEQYF.

Many counts were recorded for this clone. The genes are TRBV6-4 and TRBJ1-3, with D possibly TRBD1 on 6 matching bases. The germline gives CDR1 MRHNA, CDR2 SNTAGT. This CDR3 region has 16 residues. Trimming left V 6 bases short and J 2 bases short, with 17 bases between. CDR3 residues: CASSTYNREPGNTIYF. The CDR3 coding sequence is TGTGCCAGCAGCACCTACAACAGGGAGCCTGGAAACACCATATATTTT.

The V call is TRBV5-4, the J call TRBJ1-4, with 8 bases that match TRBD1. The V gene's germline CDR1 is SGHNT and CDR2 YYREEE (reference sequence). The V and J ends lost 5 bases and 11 bases, in that order; junction bases with no gene match: 14. This CDR3 has 15 amino acids. The CDR3 region has the DNA TGTGCCAGCAGTTTCGACAGGGGCACAGCAGGGAAACTGTTTTTT. It codes for CASSFDRGTAGKLFF. The full variable domain, with the rest looked up from reference TRBV5-4 and TRBJ1-4, is ETGVTQSPTHLIKTRGQQVTLRCSSQSGHNTVSWYQQALGQGPQFIFQYYREEENGRGNFPPRFSGLQFPNYSSELNVNALELDDSALYLCASSFDRGTAGKLFFGSGTQLSVL.

The chain recombines TRBV6-5 with TRBJ2-7; 9 bases map to TRBD2. Germline loops: CDR1 MNHEY, CDR2 SVGAGI. Germline trimming cut 6 bases from V and 5 bases from J; bases unmatched to any gene: 11. The CDR3 covers 15 residues. Written as DNA, the CDR3 is TGTGCCAGCAGGAGACTAGCGGAATCTCGACACGAGCAGTACTTC. It yields the protein CASRRLAESRHEQYF.

CDR3 DNA: TGTGCCAGCAGCTTGGGGCCAGGGACTGGAAACACCATATATTTT. Its translation is CASSLGPGTGNTIYF. The V gene is TRBV5-6, the J gene TRBJ1-3; perhaps TRBD1 as D (5 bases). Germline assignment: CDR1 SGHDT and CDR2 YYEEEE. This CDR3 has 15 amino acids. V was pared by 0 bases and J by 2 bases, with 9 bases between.